This T cell receptor (beta chain) was recorded in a study of blood T cell repertoires in COVID-19. As for the study in general: The origin of the acute and convalescent COVID-19 samples was the United States, Italy and Spain. Nucleic acid was either cDNA or gDNA, and it came from T cells, B-cell-depleted T cells, or PBMCs.

The CDR3 runs to 17 residues. Trimming took off 0 bases at V and 7 bases at J, with 20 bases between the two ends. Germline V CDR1 and CDR2: SGHDT, YYEEEE. Original processing notes: Estimates of nucleated cell counts were drawn from the amplification of reference gene primers. Clones were sequenced by immunoSEQ multiplex PCR, and TCRdb holds only the in-frame ones, with some missing. The D gene and trimming were derived from the DNA, and the V and J assignments and clone size from that table. The data show 350,000 or so clones, with about 89% seen just once and about 10% held by the top ten. This chain joins TRBV5-6 and TRBJ1-5; D is uncertain. The receptor was derived from a woman aged 25 to 45 with COVID-19, enrolled during active disease. Sequencing used peripheral blood. CDR3: CASSLARGRVEQQPQHF. The CDR3 DNA is TGTGCCAGCAGCTTGGCGCGTGGGAGGGTGGAGCAGCAGCCCCAGCATTTT.